This section outlines one T cell receptor beta chain sequence together with its context. Its antigen specificity is not known. Per-base qualities were not stored, and no clone one base away is much larger. This sample was taken from a study of T-cell reconstitution after alpha-beta-depleted transplantation in children (TCRdb year 2016). A note on the overall study: Using TCR repertoire profiling, the study followed T-cell immune reconstitution in a quantitative way in children after TCRalphabeta/CD19-depleted allogeneic hematopoietic cell transplantation.

Libraries were prepared through PCR. Instrument on record: Illumina HiSeq 2500. TCR libraries were prepared with molecular barcoding, using unique molecular identifiers to normalize TCRbeta repertoire quantification. TCRdb reprocessing: public reads trimmed at Q25 with fastp, clones called with MiXCR, in-frame beta chains kept. Each entry merges the rows of one CDR3 protein and shows their most common DNA and genes. In all, the sample holds 550,000 to 600,000 distinct CDR3 sequences, and about 21% of those were seen once. The ten biggest clones cover 13% to 15% of the sample. Here is what the overall study found, with its caveats: About two months after transplant, the apparently early recovery of alphabetaT-cell counts reportedly depended on just several hundred clones that had expanded rapidly and came from non-depleted graft cells. In some patients, the high TCRbeta diversity seen at day 60 was put down to recipient T cells and intrathymic progenitors that had survived conditioning. Hyperexpanded clone frequencies declined over subsequent months; after one year, T-cell counts and TCRbeta diversity were mostly attributed to newly produced T cells.

V is clipped by 5 bases and J by 4 bases, and the sequence between their germline boundaries is 17 bases long. The CDR1 and CDR2 encoded by the germline V gene (reference sequence) are MNHEY and SMNVEV. Inclusive of the bounding cysteine and phenylalanine, the CDR3 is 15 residues long. Just CDR3 DNA is preserved here, 45 bases in frame from base 1. This specimen's treatment or condition label, interpreted: allogeneic hematopoietic cell transplantation with graft depleted of TCRalphabeta T cells and CD19 B cells. Transplant recipients were children who received TCRalphabeta/CD19-depleted allogeneic hematopoietic cell grafts.

The input for sequencing was PBMCs, mostly from graft donor cells, taken 360 days after TCRalphabeta/CD19-depleted stem cell transplant. This sequence originates from a boy younger than two who had a stem cell transplant for acute myeloid leukemia, so the T cells may come from the graft donor. The chain employs TRBV27 and TRBJ1-1, with no reliable assignment of the D segment. The bases are TGTGCCAGCAGTCTTACGGCACCTCGGGGCACTGAAGCTTTCTTT. Translation gives CASSLTAPRGTEAFF.